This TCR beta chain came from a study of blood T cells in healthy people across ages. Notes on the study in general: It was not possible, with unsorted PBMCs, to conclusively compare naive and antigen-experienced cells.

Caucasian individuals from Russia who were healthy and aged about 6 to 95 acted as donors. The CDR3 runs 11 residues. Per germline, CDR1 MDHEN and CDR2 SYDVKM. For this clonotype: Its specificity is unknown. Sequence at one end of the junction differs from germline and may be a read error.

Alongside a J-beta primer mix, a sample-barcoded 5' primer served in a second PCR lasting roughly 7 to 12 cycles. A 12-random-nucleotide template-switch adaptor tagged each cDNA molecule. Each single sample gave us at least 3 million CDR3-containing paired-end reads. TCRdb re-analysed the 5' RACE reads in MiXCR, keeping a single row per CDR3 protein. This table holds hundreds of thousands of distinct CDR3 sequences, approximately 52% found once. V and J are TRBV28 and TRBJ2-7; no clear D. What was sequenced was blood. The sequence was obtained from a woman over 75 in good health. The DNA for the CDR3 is TGTGTCAGCAGTTCCCCTTACGAGCAGTACTTC. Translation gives CVSSSPYEQYF.